This TCR beta chain was identified in a study of T cells of healthy individuals (dated by TCRdb to between 2017 and 2018). Taken from cysteine to phenylalanine, the CDR3 has 11 residues. The sequence is cut down to CDR3 DNA, 33 bases in frame from base 1. The germline V gene (reference sequence) specifies DFQATT as CDR1 and SNEGSKA as CDR2. Deletion took 0 bases off V and 7 bases off J, with a span of 6 bases between the germline ends. This clonotype was counted only a few times. The specificity of this receptor is unknown. No clone much larger than this one lies a single base away; base qualities are absent. To prepare the library, 5' RACE was applied. Sequencing relied on an Illumina MiSeq. In-frame beta chains were kept once TCRdb had trimmed the public reads at Q25 with fastp and called clones with MiXCR. One record per CDR3 amino acid sequence lists the most common genes and DNA. The sample table lists about 96,000 distinct CDR3 sequences, approximately 18% of them with a count of one. The ten largest account for around 6.4% of the sample.

This chain is built from TRBV20-1 and TRBJ1-1; the D segment cannot be called with confidence. The receptor's source is a human donor in good health. The CDR3 reads as follows: CSARDWIEAFF. The DNA sequence follows: TGCAGTGCTAGAGATTGGATTGAAGCTTTCTTT.